Listed here is a single T cell receptor beta chain. Its antigen remains unidentified. These data belong to a study of cytomegalovirus exposure and HLA in healthy donors. 60 Vbeta and 13 Jbeta primers were used in PCR. Methods used by the authors: Later reanalysis found around 84 million unique TCR beta chains, around 9.9 million of them shared. Repertoires were generated with immunoSEQ multiplex PCR, while TCRdb's copy carries only in-frame clones and drops some. The D gene and trimming were derived from the DNA, and the V and J assignments and clone size from that table. The data hold 150,000 to 200,000 clones, with 80% to 90% observed a single time. Whole-study findings and limits: Sequencing likely caused a cluster of highly shared sequence variants.

The sequence was collected from a man younger than 30 in good health and CMV-seronegative. The sequencing input was PBMCs.

The CDR3 coding sequence is TGTGCCAGCAGCTTAGAGGGGGTGGACTCACCCCTCCACTTT. It codes for CASSLEGVDSPLHF. The chain couples TRBV7-6 to TRBJ1-6; tentative D call: TRBD1 (6 bases). This CDR3 has 14 amino acids. Germline V lookup: CDR1 SGHVS, CDR2 FNYEAQ. The ends were cut back, 1 base at V and 10 bases at J, with 11 bases in the middle.